These 22 T cell receptor beta chains share one sample of origin, sequenced in a study of blood T cell repertoires in COVID-19. Profiled with immunoSEQ multiplex PCR; TCRdb holds only in-frame clones, not every one. This sample carries almost 250,000 clones, approximately 86% of them seen once, and the ten largest clones take 1.5% to 2%. The source material was peripheral blood. The receptors come from a woman in her fifties or sixties who had recovered from COVID-19.

The rearrangement uses TRBV19 and TRBJ2-7; 8 nucleotides match TRBD2. This CDR3 has 14 residues. Germline CDR1 LNHDA, CDR2 SQIVND (reference sequence). Unmatched junction bases numbered 8, after V lost 6 bases and J lost 4 bases. CDR3 residues: CASRLASGPYEQYF. Here the CDR3 DNA reads TGTGCCAGTAGGCTGGCTAGCGGGCCTTACGAGCAGTACTTC.

About this clone itself: The sample has other DNA sequences that encode this CDR3 too. The chain has TRBV11-3 and TRBJ2-3; 7 nucleotides align to TRBD2. Germline assignment: CDR1 SGHNT and CDR2 YENEEA. The J segment lost 2 bases and the V segment lost 5 bases, leaving 7 bases of the junction unmatched. The CDR3 sequence is 15 residues long. CDR3 in amino acids: CASSPRSGDTDTQYF. CDR3 in DNA: TGTGCCAGCAGCCCGAGGAGCGGGGACACAGATACGCAGTATTTT.

This chain links TRBV7-2 with TRBJ1-6; the match to TRBD1 covers 9 bases. The CDR3 is 18 amino acids. Germline-derived CDR1 and CDR2 are SGHTA and FQGNSA. With V trimmed by 0 bases and J by 5 bases, 8 bases remained unmatched. The CDR3 nucleotides read TGTGCCAGCAGCTTAGCGCTATTGACAGGGGGGAATAATTCACCCCTCCACTTT. This encodes CASSLALLTGGNNSPLHF.

This clone was picked up a small number of times. The V gene is TRBV19, the J gene TRBJ1-6; D remains unclear. Germline CDR1 reads LNHDA; CDR2 reads SQIVND (reference sequence). Trimming cost V 3 bases and J 9 bases, with 18 bases left between them. The CDR3 length is 16 residues. CDR3 amino acids: CASSMAWGVGSSPLHF. The CDR3 DNA follows: TGTGCCAGTAGTATGGCGTGGGGTGTAGGGAGTTCACCCCTCCACTTT.

A few counts support this clone. The chain is built from TRBV5-1 and TRBJ1-2; TRBD1 is a possible D gene (5 bases). V was clipped by 0 bases and J by 3 bases, with 9 bases between them. Per germline, CDR1 SGHRS and CDR2 YFSETQ. The CDR3 covers 14 residues. In DNA, the CDR3 is TGCGCCAGCAGCTTGGACGGCAGGGACTATGGCTACACCTTC. Translation gives CASSLDGRDYGYTF.

DNA for the CDR3: TGCGCCAGCAGTAGAGGTTTGGGTACCAACACTGAAGCTTTCTTT. Translating it yields CASSRGLGTNTEAFF. The chain carries TRBV23-1 and TRBJ1-1, with D unclear. TRBV23-1 is an ORF, and what it does is uncertain. The CDR3 sequence is 15 residues long. Between the trimmed V and J ends, which lost 5 bases and 2 bases, there was a span of 15 bases.

The rearrangement uses TRBV5-4 and TRBJ2-5; perhaps TRBD2 as D (6 bases). This CDR3 is 19 amino acids long. The V gene lost 3 bases and the J gene lost 5 bases, with 29 bases spanning the gap. The V gene's germline CDR1 is SGHNT and CDR2 YYREEE (reference sequence). The CDR3 reads CASSYGSIEAGTADETQYF. The CDR3 DNA reads TGTGCCAGCAGCTACGGGAGTATTGAGGCAGGGACGGCGGATGAGACCCAGTACTTC.

The chain combines TRBV2 with TRBJ2-3; possibly TRBD2 for D (6 bases). The germline CDR1 and CDR2 sequences are SNHLY and FYNNEI. Trimming left V 6 bases short and J 2 bases short, with 15 bases between. The CDR3 runs to 15 residues. As DNA, the CDR3 is TGTGCCAGCAGCCTTATTTCTAGCGCCACAGATACGCAGTATTTT. Translated: CASSLISSATDTQYF.

CDR3 in amino acids: CASSQYMGAANEQFF. The CDR3 nucleotides read TGCGCCAGCAGCCAATATATGGGGGCTGCAAATGAGCAGTTCTTC. V is TRBV4-1 and J is TRBJ2-1, with TRBD1 as a possible D gene (6 bases). Germline V gene lookup returns CDR1 MGHRA and CDR2 YSYEKL. Trimming took off 2 bases at V and 7 bases at J, with 15 bases between the two ends. The CDR3 spans 15 residues.

This rearrangement joins TRBV29-1 to TRBJ2-4; the D gene is possibly TRBD1 (6 bases). V was pared by 8 bases and J by 9 bases, with 17 bases between. Per the germline V gene, CDR1 is SQVTM and CDR2 is ANQGSEA. The CDR3 is 12 residues long. The CDR3 reads CSTEPLGAIQYF. Here the CDR3 DNA reads TGCAGCACAGAGCCTTTGGGGGCCATTCAGTACTTC.

The chain carries TRBV7-2 and TRBJ2-3; TRBD2 matches at 8 bases. The CDR3 loop spans 14 amino acids. CDR1 and CDR2 (germline): SGHTA, FQGNSA. V dropped 6 bases and J dropped 6; count of bases not matched to a gene: 8. The CDR3 nucleotides read TGTGCCAGCAGATCCAGACTAGCGACGGATACGCAGTATTTT. Translated: CASRSRLATDTQYF. Combining the CDR3 with reference TRBV7-2 and TRBJ2-3 gives the whole variable domain GAGVSQSPSNKVTEKGKDVELRCDPISGHTALYWYRQSLGQGLEFLIYFQGNSAPDKSGLPSDRFSAERTGGSVSTLTIQRTQQEDSAVYLCASRSRLATDTQYFGPGTRLTVL.

The gene calls are TRBV20-1 and TRBJ1-1; D is undetermined. V dropped 3 bases and J dropped 4 bases, with 6 bases sitting between them. The CDR3 loop spans 11 amino acids. CDR1 DFQATT and CDR2 SNEGSKA come from the germline V gene (reference sequence). The CDR3 reads CSARGSTEAFF. The CDR3 DNA reads as TGCAGTGCTAGGGGCAGCACTGAAGCTTTCTTT.

The chain joins TRBV6-2 or TRBV6-3 to TRBJ2-7, with 7 bases fitting TRBD2. The CDR3 length is 18 residues. Per the germline V gene, CDR1 is MNHEY and CDR2 is SVGEGT. Unmatched junction bases numbered 18, after V lost 4 bases and J lost 3 bases. CDR3 coding DNA: TGTGCCAGCAGTTCCCAGATATCCCAGACTAGCAAATACTACGAGCAGTACTTC. Translating it yields CASSSQISQTSKYYEQYF.

The chain carries TRBV11-3 and TRBJ2-1, with a possible D match to TRBD2 (5 bases). Germline CDR1 reads SGHNT; CDR2 reads YENEEA. This CDR3 region has 13 residues. The V end was cut by 5 bases, the J end by 3 bases, with 8 bases between. DNA for the CDR3: TGTGCCAGCAGCCCGGACTTCTACAATGAGCAGTTCTTC. Protein product: CASSPDFYNEQFF.

The CDR3 is CASSLGTSGKETQYF. CDR3 coding DNA: TGTGCCAGCAGCTTAGGGACTAGCGGAAAAGAGACCCAGTACTTC. V is TRBV27 and J is TRBJ2-5; 11 bases are shared with TRBD2. The CDR3 totals 15 residues. Losses at the gene ends were 6 bases for V and 3 bases for J; bases not matched to a gene: 6. Germline lookup yields CDR1 MNHEY and CDR2 SMNVEV (reference sequence).

This chain connects TRBV4-3 to TRBJ1-1; D not resolved. The V gene's germline CDR1 is LGHNA and CDR2 YSLEER. Trimming shortened V by 0 bases and J by 8 bases, and 13 bases separated the two germline ends. The CDR3 sequence is 14 residues long. CDR3 region: CASSQDRGYSEAFF. The DNA of the CDR3 is TGCGCCAGCAGCCAAGACCGGGGTTACTCGGAAGCTTTCTTT.

This clone was picked up one time. J is TRBJ2-1 and V is TRBV3-1 (or the pseudogene TRBV3-2); D gene unclear. Trimming left V 2 bases short and J 6 bases short, with 8 bases between. The CDR3 covers 13 residues. Germline V gene sequence: CDR1 LGHDT, CDR2 YNNKEL (reference sequence). The CDR3 loop is CASSQSPSNEQFF. Here the CDR3 DNA reads TGTGCCAGCAGCCAATCGCCCAGCAATGAGCAGTTCTTC.

The CDR3 sequence is CASSARQGQGHYGYTF. The DNA for the CDR3 is TGTGCCAGCAGCGCTCGACAGGGACAGGGCCACTATGGCTACACCTTC. The chain employs TRBV7-8 and TRBJ1-2, with 9 bases that match TRBD1. CDR3 length equals 16 residues. After removal of 5 bases from V and 3 bases from J, the junction contained 10 bases not matched to a gene. Per germline, CDR1 SGHVS and CDR2 FQNEAQ.

This sequence joins TRBV5-1 and TRBJ1-4; D is unresolved. Germline V gene lookup returns CDR1 SGHRS and CDR2 YFSETQ. Trimming shortened V by 6 bases and J by 7 bases, and 13 bases separated the two germline ends. The CDR3 is made up of 13 amino acids. CDR3 sequence (DNA): TGCGCCAGCACCGACCATACGGGTGAAAAACTGTTTTTT. Translated: CASTDHTGEKLFF.

This clone was seen only a few times. This sequence joins TRBV21-1 and TRBJ2-3; the DNA was not used to check the table's D call, TRBD1. TRBV21-1 is an annotated pseudogene. The CDR3 length is 14 residues. The CDR3 sequence is CASTSRDAGDTQYF. DNA of the CDR3: TGTGCCAGCACTTCCAGGGATGCTGGAGATACGCAGTATTTT.

The chain recombines TRBV4-3 with TRBJ1-5, with TRBD1 matching 7 bases. After removal of 3 bases from V and 3 bases from J, the junction contained 8 bases not matched to a gene. The CDR3 spans 16 residues. From germline, CDR1 is LGHNA and CDR2 YSLEER. The DNA of the CDR3 is TGCGCCAGCAGCCAGACAACCGGGACAGTCAATCAGCCCCAGCATTTT. This gives the protein CASSQTTGTVNQPQHF.

The chain has TRBV7-3 and TRBJ2-7, with 14 bases matching TRBD2. V shed 4 bases, J shed 6 bases, and the junction held 8 bases outside the gene matches. The germline V gene has CDR1 SGHTA and CDR2 FQGTGA. The CDR3 has 16 amino acids. CDR3 amino acids: CASSSGTSGGCREQYF. The CDR3 DNA reads as TGTGCCAGCAGCTCCGGGACTAGCGGGGGATGTCGCGAGCAGTACTTC. The full variable domain, rest sourced from reference TRBV7-3 and TRBJ2-7, is GAGVSQTPSNKVTEKGKYVELRCDPISGHTALYWYRQSLGQGPEFLIYFQGTGAADDSGLPNDRFFAVRPEGSVSTLKIQRTERGDSAVYLCASSSGTSGGCREQYFGPGTRLTVT.